Below are 17 T cell receptor beta chains sequenced from a single sample in a study of control samples from healthy donors and cancer patients. The assay was immunoSEQ multiplex PCR, and TCRdb's table has in-frame clones only and misses some. The table has 130,000 or so clones, roughly 89% seen once; the top ten hold about 7.6%. Sequenced material: PBMCs. The receptors derive from a man aged 45 to 65 with head and neck cancer.

This clone appeared many times. This chain joins TRBV29-1 and TRBJ2-1, with D possibly being TRBD1 (6 bases). Germline values: CDR1 SQVTM, CDR2 ANQGSEA. Deletions cut 4 bases from V and 5 bases from J, with 15 bases between. The CDR3 is 14 amino acids. This CDR3 is CSVVPGAENNEQFF. The CDR3 nucleotides are TGCAGCGTTGTCCCAGGGGCGGAAAACAATGAGCAGTTCTTC.

The chain uses TRBV5-5 and TRBJ2-2; D call uncertain. V lost 2 bases to trimming and J lost 0 bases, with 11 bases between them. CDR3 length: 16 amino acids. In germline, CDR1 is SGHKS, CDR2 YYEKEE (reference sequence). The CDR3 DNA follows: TGTGCCAGCAGCTTTTCTAGTGACGCGAACACCGGGGAGCTGTTTTTT. Protein sequence: CASSFSSDANTGELFF.

The J gene is TRBJ2-3, the V gene TRBV9, with D uncertain. The length of the CDR3 is 14 residues. CDR1 SGDLS and CDR2 YYNGEE come from the germline V gene. Trimming removed 0 bases from V and 4 bases from J, with 9 bases in between. The CDR3 reads CASSVAPLSDTQYF. The CDR3 bases are TGTGCCAGCAGCGTAGCCCCCTTATCAGATACGCAGTATTTT.

The CDR3 loop is CASSRDRGPGFF. CDR3 coding DNA: TGTGCCAGCAGTCGGGACAGGGGGCCTGGGTTCTTC. The chain joins TRBV6-2 or TRBV6-3 to TRBJ2-1; 12 bases match TRBD1. The CDR3 has 12 residues. With 5 bases clipped from V and 15 bases from J, the junction kept 5 bases outside the gene matches. Germline CDR1 is MNHEY and CDR2 is SVGEGT.

V is TRBV5-6 and J is TRBJ2-7; 7 positions agree with TRBD1. The CDR3 is 13 residues long. J was trimmed by 2 bases and V by 4 bases; bases with no gene match: 3. Germline assignment: CDR1 SGHDT and CDR2 YYEEEE. The CDR3 is CASSVTGAYEQYF. Here the CDR3 DNA reads TGTGCCAGCAGCGTAACAGGGGCCTACGAGCAGTACTTC.

J is TRBJ2-1 and V is TRBV4-1; 10 positions agree with TRBD1. The CDR3 extends over 16 amino acids. Germline CDR1 reads MGHRA; CDR2 reads YSYEKL. The V and J ends lost 4 bases and 8 bases, in that order; junction bases with no gene match: 11. CDR3 sequence: CASSRIPGQGIHEQFF. The DNA for the CDR3 is TGCGCCAGCAGCCGGATACCGGGACAGGGGATTCATGAGCAGTTCTTC.

The chain links TRBV2 to TRBJ1-1; D call uncertain. Trimming took off 7 bases at V and 1 base at J, with 13 bases between the two ends. CDR1 SNHLY and CDR2 FYNNEI come from the germline V gene. The CDR3 has 14 residues. The CDR3: CASILREANTEAFF. DNA of the CDR3: TGTGCCAGCATCCTCCGGGAAGCGAACACTGAAGCTTTCTTT.

The rearrangement joins TRBV2 to TRBJ2-3; D may correspond to TRBD1 or TRBD2 (5 bases each). The CDR3 has 13 residues. CDR1 is SNHLY and CDR2 is FYNNEI in the germline V gene. V dropped 10 bases and J dropped 4 bases, with 15 bases sitting between them. CDR3 DNA: TGTGCCACCACCCGGGACGGGGCAGATACGCAGTATTTT. It codes for CATTRDGADTQYF.

This chain uses TRBV29-1 with TRBJ2-5; TRBD2 matches 8 bases. The CDR3 spans 14 residues. Germline-derived CDR1 and CDR2 are SQVTM and ANQGSEA. The trim removed 5 bases at V and 2 bases at J, leaving 7 bases unmatched. The CDR3 loop reads CSVLPAGEQETQYF. Here the CDR3 DNA reads TGCAGCGTTCTGCCAGCGGGAGAACAAGAGACCCAGTACTTC.

This chain joins TRBV20-1 and TRBJ1-1; D unresolved. CDR1 DFQATT and CDR2 SNEGSKA come from the germline V gene (reference sequence). V gave up 4 bases and J gave up 9 bases, with 9 bases separating them. The CDR3 extends over 10 amino acids. Here the CDR3 reads CSAKGQQAFF. In nucleotides, the CDR3 is TGCAGTGCTAAGGGTCAGCAAGCTTTCTTT.

V is TRBV11-2 and J is TRBJ2-7; D possibly corresponds to TRBD2 (5 bases). Trimming took 1 base from V and 2 from J, leaving 9 bases between them. In germline, CDR1 is SGHAT, CDR2 FQNNGV. This CDR3 has 14 residues. DNA of the CDR3: TGTGCCAGCAGCTTAGCTACGGGGACCTACGAGCAGTACTTC. Translation gives CASSLATGTYEQYF.

This clone has a single count. This chain uses TRBV7-7 with TRBJ2-2; tentatively, D is TRBD1 (6 bases). V lost 4 bases, J lost 6 bases, and 9 bases lay in between. Germline V lookup: CDR1 SSHAT, CDR2 FNYEAQ (reference sequence). This CDR3 contains 13 residues. The CDR3 DNA is TGTGCCAGCAGCTCCGGACAGTCCGGGGAGCTGTTTTTT. Translating gives CASSSGQSGELFF. Supplemented by reference TRBV7-7 and TRBJ2-2, the full variable domain reads GAGVSQSPRYKVTKRGQDVTLRCDPISSHATLYWYQQALGQGPEFLTYFNYEAQPDKSGLPSDRFSAERPEGSISTLTIQRTEQRDSAMYRCASSSGQSGELFFGEGSRLTVL.

The V and J genes are TRBV7-7 and TRBJ2-2; 8 positions match TRBD2. This CDR3 is built from 15 residues. The ends lost 1 base at V and 5 bases at J; junction bases unmatched: 3. Germline V gene data show CDR1 as SSHAT and CDR2 as FNYEAQ (reference sequence). The DNA for the CDR3 is TGTGCCAGCAGCTTAGACGGGACTAGTACCGGGGAGCTGTTTTTT. Amino acid sequence: CASSLDGTSTGELFF.

This clone has only one observation. V gene TRBV2 combines with J gene TRBJ1-5; D may be TRBD1 (5 bases). This CDR3 spans 15 amino acids. V lost 5 bases, J lost 0 bases, and 11 bases lay in between. CDR1 and CDR2 (germline): SNHLY, FYNNEI. The CDR3 DNA is TGTGCCAGCAGTTTCCAGGGACTTAGCAATCAGCCCCAGCATTTT. Encoded protein: CASSFQGLSNQPQHF.

J is TRBJ2-5 and V is TRBV11-3, with D possibly being TRBD2 (7 bases). The V gene's germline CDR1 is SGHNT and CDR2 YENEEA. The CDR3 extends over 15 amino acids. Trimming removed 2 bases from V and 3 bases from J, with 13 bases in between. The CDR3 region has the DNA TGTGCCAGCAGCTTACACCCGGGGGGCGAAGAGACCCAGTACTTC. The encoded protein is CASSLHPGGEETQYF. The full variable domain, completed using reference TRBV11-3 and TRBJ2-5, is EAGVVQSPRYKIIEKKQPVAFWCNPISGHNTLYWYLQNLGQGPELLIRYENEEAVDDSQLPKDRFSAERLKGVDSTLKIQPAELGDSAVYLCASSLHPGGEETQYFGPGTRLLVL.

The rearrangement uses TRBV7-3 and TRBJ2-5, with 10 nucleotides matching TRBD2. Germline values: CDR1 SGHTA, CDR2 FQGTGA. The CDR3 is made up of 14 amino acids. J gave up 4 bases and V 5 bases, and 4 bases lay outside the gene matches. CDR3 loop: CASSPSGGRETQYF. In DNA form, the CDR3 reads TGTGCCAGCAGCCCTAGCGGGGGTCGAGAGACCCAGTACTTC.

The rearrangement joins TRBV27 to TRBJ2-2; tentative D call: TRBD2 (6 bases). This CDR3 comprises 12 residues. Trimming took 8 bases from V and 7 from J, leaving 11 bases between them. The germline gives CDR1 MNHEY, CDR2 SMNVEV (reference sequence). The CDR3 loop reads CASGLLNGELFF. CDR3 sequence (DNA): TGTGCCAGCGGACTATTGAACGGGGAGCTGTTTTTT.